The 30 T cell receptor beta chains listed next were all sequenced from one sample in a study of blood T cell repertoires in COVID-19. Sequencing used immunoSEQ multiplex PCR; TCRdb keeps in-frame clones, though not all of them. The sample yields roughly 380,000 clones, 88% seen once. The sample was PBMCs or T cells enriched from blood (not recorded which). All receptors derive from a woman in her 30s who had been exposed to COVID-19.

A single count supports this clone. This chain joins TRBV7-9 and TRBJ1-2; 11 nucleotides line up with TRBD1. The CDR3 contains 16 residues. Unmatched junction bases numbered 9, after V lost 5 bases and J lost 4 bases. Germline CDR1 and CDR2: SEHNR and FQNEAQ (reference sequence). The CDR3 DNA sequence: TGTGCCAGCAGCCAACCGGGACAGGGGGGAACCTATGGCTACACCTTC. Amino acid sequence: CASSQPGQGGTYGYTF.

The chain uses TRBV9 and TRBJ1-5, with 8 nucleotides matching TRBD1. Trimming at V came to 0 bases and at J to 7 bases, leaving 3 bases not matched to a gene. The CDR3 contains 14 residues. Germline CDR1 is SGDLS and CDR2 is YYNGEE. The CDR3 region is CASSVGQGAQPQHF. For the CDR3, the DNA is TGTGCCAGCAGCGTAGGGCAGGGGGCCCAGCCCCAGCATTTT.

The CDR3 bases are TGTGCCTGGAGCAAGCTCGGGGGTGCCTATGGCTACACCTTC. This codes for CAWSKLGGAYGYTF. The chain joins TRBV30 to TRBJ1-2; D is perhaps TRBD1 (5 bases). The CDR3 covers 14 residues. CDR1 GTSNPN and CDR2 SVGIG come from the germline V gene (reference sequence). Deletions cut 3 bases from V and 4 bases from J, with 15 bases between.

This chain uses TRBV27 with TRBJ1-6; 7 positions agree with TRBD1. Germline V gene sequence: CDR1 MNHEY, CDR2 SMNVEV (reference sequence). The CDR3 is 16 amino acids. The junction had 12 bases not matched to a gene; V was cut back by 6 bases and J by 7 bases. CDR3 region: CASSLLTGTVNSPLHF. For the CDR3, the DNA is TGTGCCAGCAGCCTACTTACCGGGACAGTAAATTCACCCCTCCACTTT.

The chain combines TRBV14 with TRBJ1-1, with D unresolved. CDR1 is SGHDN, CDR2 FVKESK, per germline. This CDR3 region has 15 residues. Deletions cut 0 bases from V and 4 bases from J, with 12 bases between. Here the CDR3 DNA reads TGTGCCAGCAGCCAAGAGGCCCCGGGGATCACTGAAGCTTTCTTT. It yields the protein CASSQEAPGITEAFF.

This chain uses TRBV18 with TRBJ2-7, with D perhaps matching TRBD1 (5 bases). Trimming stripped 0 bases from V and 6 bases from J, with 18 bases between. There are 16 residues in the CDR3. The germline V gene has CDR1 KGHSH and CDR2 LQKENI. Written as DNA, the CDR3 is TGTGCCAGCTCACCACCGAATACAACAGGTCCAATCGAGCAGTACTTC. As protein: CASSPPNTTGPIEQYF.

The genes are TRBV11-2 and TRBJ2-7, with 8 nucleotides matching TRBD2. V shed 5 bases, J shed 4 bases, and the junction held 7 bases outside the gene matches. The CDR3 has 14 amino acids. Germline loops: CDR1 SGHAT, CDR2 FQNNGV. The CDR3 nucleotides read TGTGCCAGCAGCACCGGACTAGCTTCTTACGAGCAGTACTTC. It specifies CASSTGLASYEQYF. The full variable domain, rest sourced from reference TRBV11-2 and TRBJ2-7, is EAGVAQSPRYKIIEKRQSVAFWCNPISGHATLYWYQQILGQGPKLLIQFQNNGVVDDSQLPKDRFSAERLKGVDSTLKIQPAKLEDSAVYLCASSTGLASYEQYFGPGTRLTVT.

The V and J genes are TRBV29-1 and TRBJ2-5; D gene ambiguous. The CDR3 is 11 amino acids. V shed 3 bases and J shed 4 bases, with 6 bases lying between them. Germline assignment: CDR1 SQVTM and CDR2 ANQGSEA. The CDR3 here is CSVDSVETQYF. CDR3 DNA sequence: TGCAGCGTTGATTCGGTAGAGACCCAGTACTTC.

This clone is a singleton in its sample. This chain links TRBV2 with TRBJ1-2, with TRBD1 as a possible D gene (5 bases). This CDR3 region has 14 residues. The germline V gene has CDR1 SNHLY and CDR2 FYNNEI. Trimming removed 1 base at V and 6 bases at J, with 12 bases between. The CDR3 here is CASSEGRVGDGYTF. DNA for the CDR3: TGTGCCAGCAGTGAAGGCAGGGTGGGCGATGGCTACACCTTC.

V usage is TRBV7-9 and J usage is TRBJ2-7; a weak D match, TRBD1 (5 bases). Germline values: CDR1 SEHNR, CDR2 FQNEAQ (reference sequence). V dropped 4 bases and J dropped 7 bases, with 23 bases sitting between them. This CDR3 has 16 amino acids. The CDR3 is CASSSRDSLLLVEQYF. In DNA, the CDR3 is TGTGCCAGCAGCTCCCGAGACAGCCTTCTGTTGGTTGAGCAGTACTTC.

The chain has TRBV10-3 and TRBJ2-2, with 8 positions matching TRBD2. J was trimmed by 4 bases and V by 4 bases; bases with no gene match: 11. This CDR3 region has 17 residues. Germline lookup yields CDR1 ENHRY and CDR2 SYGVKD. CDR3: CAISGTSGSASTGELFF. The CDR3 nucleotides are TGTGCCATCAGTGGAACCAGCGGGAGCGCGAGCACCGGGGAGCTGTTTTTT.

The chain links TRBV5-1 to TRBJ2-5; 7 bases align to TRBD2. The CDR3 contains 14 residues. Trimming cost V 0 bases and J 7 bases; bases outside gene matches: 6. Germline V CDR1 and CDR2: SGHRS, YFSETQ. CDR3 bases: TGCGCCAGCAGCTTGGCCCTGGGAGGGCCGACCCAGTACTTC. Its translation is CASSLALGGPTQYF.

The chain recombines TRBV9 with TRBJ1-1; weak D call: TRBD1 (6 bases). Trimming took 4 bases from V and 1 from J, leaving 14 bases between them. The germline gives CDR1 SGDLS, CDR2 YYNGEE. There are 15 residues in the CDR3. This chain's CDR3 is CASSPAGGRNTEAFF. The CDR3 nucleotides read TGTGCCAGCAGCCCCGCGGGGGGCAGGAACACTGAAGCTTTCTTT. The full variable domain, in which reference TRBV9 and TRBJ1-1 provide the parts outside the CDR3, is DSGVTQTPKHLITATGQRVTLRCSPRSGDLSVYWYQQSLDQGLQFLIQYYNGEERAKGNILERFSAQQFPDLHSELNLSSLELGDSALYFCASSPAGGRNTEAFFGQGTRLTVV.

The chain links TRBV18 to TRBJ2-5; no firm D call. CDR1 is KGHSH and CDR2 is LQKENI in the germline V gene. V gave up 0 bases and J gave up 5 bases, with 7 bases separating them. This CDR3 comprises 13 residues. Written as DNA, the CDR3 is TGTGCCAGCTCACCACCAATCATGGAGACCCAGTACTTC. It is translated as CASSPPIMETQYF.

V and J are TRBV19 and TRBJ1-1, with a weak D call TRBD1 (5 bases). The CDR3 is 13 amino acids. V dropped 3 bases and J dropped 4 bases, with 9 bases sitting between them. Germline V gene sequence: CDR1 LNHDA, CDR2 SQIVND (reference sequence). The CDR3 here is CASSIDSRTEAFF. The CDR3 coding sequence is TGTGCCAGTAGTATTGACAGTCGCACTGAAGCTTTCTTT.

The J gene is TRBJ2-2, the V gene TRBV12-5; maybe TRBD1 (6 bases). V gave up 5 bases and J gave up 1 base, with 11 bases separating them. The CDR3 is 15 residues long. Looked up from germline, CDR1 is LGHNT and CDR2 is FRNRAP. CDR3 nucleotides: TGTGCTAGTGGTGGACAACAGGGGAACACCGGGGAGCTGTTTTTT. It codes for CASGGQQGNTGELFF.

The genes are TRBV27 and TRBJ1-1, with a weak D call TRBD1 (5 bases). The CDR3 sequence is 14 residues long. The ends were cut back, 7 bases at V and 0 bases at J, with 12 bases in the middle. The germline gives CDR1 MNHEY, CDR2 SMNVEV (reference sequence). The CDR3 spells CASKVGGMNTEAFF. The DNA for the CDR3 is TGTGCCAGCAAGGTCGGGGGGATGAACACTGAAGCTTTCTTT.

The V gene is TRBV12-3 or TRBV12-4, the J gene TRBJ2-7; no definite D call. CDR3 length: 13 residues. The V and J ends lost 8 bases and 0 bases respectively, with 11 bases between them. The chain's CDR3 is CASGKISSYEQYF. CDR3 coding DNA: TGTGCCAGCGGTAAGATTAGCTCCTACGAGCAGTACTTC.

This clone has only one observation. V and J are TRBV14 and TRBJ2-3, with D tentatively TRBD2 (5 bases). Trimming removed 6 bases at V and 0 bases at J, with 16 bases between. CDR1 SGHDN and CDR2 FVKESK come from the germline V gene. The CDR3 has 16 residues. The CDR3 loop reads CASSRQPGTSTDTQYF. For the CDR3, the DNA is TGTGCCAGCAGTCGTCAGCCGGGAACTAGCACAGATACGCAGTATTTT.

V gene TRBV7-9 combines with J gene TRBJ1-4, with D possibly being TRBD1 (6 bases). In germline, CDR1 is SEHNR, CDR2 FQNEAQ (reference sequence). The germline V and J ends were trimmed by 5 bases and 6 bases, with 16 bases remaining between them. This CDR3 has 15 residues. In DNA, the CDR3 is TGTGCCAGCAGCAACTACCAGGGGCCCGATGAAAAACTGTTTTTT. Protein: CASSNYQGPDEKLFF.

This clone was counted a single time. V usage is TRBV6-6 and J usage is TRBJ1-2; 7 bases are a match to TRBD1. The CDR3 covers 15 residues. J lost 3 bases, V lost 5 bases, and 9 bases had no gene match. In germline, CDR1 is MNHNY, CDR2 SVGAGI (reference sequence). Here the CDR3 reads CASSEGQLLDYGYTF. The CDR3 DNA follows: TGTGCCAGCAGTGAGGGACAGTTGCTGGACTATGGCTACACCTTC.

The chain joins TRBV2 to TRBJ1-6; 7 bases align to TRBD1. Per germline, CDR1 SNHLY and CDR2 FYNNEI. J lost 9 bases, V lost 6 bases, and 5 bases had no gene match. The length of the CDR3 is 13 residues. CDR3 region: CASRQGSGSPLHF. Written as DNA, the CDR3 is TGTGCCAGCAGACAGGGGAGCGGTTCACCCCTCCACTTT.

This clone was seen repeatedly, ten times or more. The chain carries TRBV19 and TRBJ1-5, with D tentatively TRBD1 (6 bases). This CDR3 contains 14 residues. Per germline, CDR1 LNHDA and CDR2 SQIVND (reference sequence). Trimming left V 8 bases short and J 4 bases short, with 15 bases between. For the CDR3, the DNA is TGTGCCAGTCGGAACAGGGAAATTAATCAGCCCCAGCATTTT. It codes for CASRNREINQPQHF.

CDR3 residues: CASSPGHYNSPLHF. DNA of the CDR3: TGTGCCAGCAGCCCGGGACATTATAATTCACCCCTCCACTTT. The chain couples TRBV3-1 (or the pseudogene TRBV3-2) to TRBJ1-6, with a tentative D call TRBD1 (6 bases). The CDR3 extends over 14 amino acids. Germline V gives CDR1 LGHDT, CDR2 YNNKEL (reference sequence). Trimming removed 4 bases at V and 4 bases at J, with 8 bases between.

V usage is TRBV11-2 and J usage is TRBJ2-3, with 10 bases identical to TRBD2. From germline, CDR1 is SGHAT and CDR2 FQNNGV. Trimming took 5 bases from V and 2 from J; bases not matched to a gene: 4. CDR3 length equals 15 residues. The CDR3 DNA sequence: TGTGCCAGCAGCGCGGGACTAGCGAACACAGATACGCAGTATTTT. Its translation is CASSAGLANTDTQYF. Looking up the rest from reference TRBV11-2 and TRBJ2-3 gives the full variable domain: EAGVAQSPRYKIIEKRQSVAFWCNPISGHATLYWYQQILGQGPKLLIQFQNNGVVDDSQLPKDRFSAERLKGVDSTLKIQPAKLEDSAVYLCASSAGLANTDTQYFGPGTRLTVL.

The rearrangement links TRBV5-1 to TRBJ1-2; D perhaps matches TRBD1 (5 bases). V was clipped by 5 bases and J by 6 bases, with 23 bases between them. Germline V gives CDR1 SGHRS, CDR2 YFSETQ. The CDR3 length is 16 residues. This CDR3 reads CASSSSPAQGGHGYTF. CDR3 DNA sequence: TGCGCCAGCAGTTCTTCTCCAGCGCAGGGCGGACATGGCTACACCTTC.

This chain uses TRBV21-1 with TRBJ2-3; whether TRBD2, the table's D call, matches the DNA was not checked. TRBV21-1 represents a pseudogene. The CDR3 is 14 amino acids. DNA of the CDR3: TGTGCCAGCAGCAAATGTCACTTCACAGATACGCAGTATTTT. Protein sequence: CASSKCHFTDTQYF.

The chain combines TRBV3-1 (or the pseudogene TRBV3-2) with TRBJ2-2; 8 bases agree with TRBD1. V lost 7 bases and J lost 8; bases outside the gene matches: 3. Germline CDR1 LGHDT, CDR2 YNNKEL (reference sequence). This CDR3 region has 12 residues. The DNA for the CDR3 is TGTGCCAGCACCCGGACAGGGGGGGAGCTGTTTTTT. Its protein product is CASTRTGGELFF.

The V gene is TRBV7-9, the J gene TRBJ1-2; D is undetermined. Trimming cost V 2 bases and J 0 bases, with 4 bases left between them. CDR3 length: 13 residues. The germline V gene has CDR1 SEHNR and CDR2 FQNEAQ (reference sequence). CDR3 in DNA: TGTGCCAGCAGCTTACAGGCTAACTATGGCTACACCTTC. Its protein product is CASSLQANYGYTF.

This rearrangement joins TRBV6-5 to TRBJ2-1, with 9 bases lining up with TRBD1. Germline V gene data show CDR1 as MNHEY and CDR2 as SVGAGI. CDR3 size: 15 residues. Trimming at V came to 2 bases and at J to 5 bases, leaving 4 bases not matched to a gene. The CDR3 sequence: CASSYGTGINNEQFF. CDR3 bases: TGTGCCAGCAGTTACGGGACAGGGATCAACAATGAGCAGTTCTTC.